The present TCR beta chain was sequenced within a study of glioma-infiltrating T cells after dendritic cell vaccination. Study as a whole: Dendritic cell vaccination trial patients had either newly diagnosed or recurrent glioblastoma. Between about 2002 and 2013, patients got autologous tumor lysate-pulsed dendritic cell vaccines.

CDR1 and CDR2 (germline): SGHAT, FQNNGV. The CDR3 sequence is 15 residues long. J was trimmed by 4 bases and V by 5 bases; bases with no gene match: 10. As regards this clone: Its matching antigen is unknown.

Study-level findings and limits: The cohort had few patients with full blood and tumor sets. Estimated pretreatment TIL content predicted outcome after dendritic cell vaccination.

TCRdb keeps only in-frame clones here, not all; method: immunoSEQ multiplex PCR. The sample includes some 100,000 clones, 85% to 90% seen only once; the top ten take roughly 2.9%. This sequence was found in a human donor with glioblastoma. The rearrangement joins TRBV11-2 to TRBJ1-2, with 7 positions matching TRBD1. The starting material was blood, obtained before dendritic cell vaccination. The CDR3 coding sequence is TGTGCCAGCAGCCCTTCAGACAGGGCCATCTATGGCTACACCTTC. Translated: CASSPSDRAIYGYTF. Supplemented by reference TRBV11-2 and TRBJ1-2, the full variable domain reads EAGVAQSPRYKIIEKRQSVAFWCNPISGHATLYWYQQILGQGPKLLIQFQNNGVVDDSQLPKDRFSAERLKGVDSTLKIQPAKLEDSAVYLCASSPSDRAIYGYTFGSGTRLTVV.